The 15 T cell receptor beta chains listed next were all sequenced from one sample in a study of blood T cell repertoires in COVID-19. This table comes from immunoSEQ multiplex PCR, and its TCRdb copy is limited to in-frame clones, with some not included. The sample lists under 300,000 clones, more than 75% occurring once. Sequenced sample: peripheral blood. These TCRs come from an elderly man with acute or convalescent COVID-19.

J is TRBJ1-6 and V is TRBV5-1; 10 nucleotides align to TRBD1. The germline CDR1 and CDR2 sequences are SGHRS and YFSETQ. J lost 10 bases, V lost 0 bases, and 4 bases had no gene match. The CDR3 runs 15 residues. Written as DNA, the CDR3 is TGCGCCAGCAGCTTGGGGCGACAGGGGGCGTCACCCCTCCACTTT. It encodes CASSLGRQGASPLHF.

The chain carries TRBV12-3 or TRBV12-4 and TRBJ1-5; D not resolved. V gave up 2 bases and J gave up 5 bases, with 7 bases separating them. The CDR3 consists of 13 residues. DNA of the CDR3: TGTGCCAGCAGTTTAAGCCCCGATCAGCCCCAGCATTTT. Its protein is CASSLSPDQPQHF.

The chain employs TRBV6-5 and TRBJ1-1; 7 nucleotides align to TRBD1. Germline loops: CDR1 MNHEY, CDR2 SVGAGI. The CDR3 totals 13 residues. Trimming took 7 bases from V and 4 from J; bases not matched to a gene: 6. CDR3 coding DNA: TGTGCCAGCACTCGACAGGGACGCACTGAAGCTTTCTTT. Translating it yields CASTRQGRTEAFF.

This clone showed up just a few times. The chain uses TRBV5-1 and TRBJ1-2; TRBD1 matches 9 bases. Germline trimming cut 4 bases from V and 7 bases from J; bases unmatched to any gene: 5. Germline CDR1 reads SGHRS; CDR2 reads YFSETQ. The CDR3 length is 13 residues. The CDR3 DNA reads as TGCGCCAGCAGCGCGGACAGGGGAAGTGGCTACACCTTC. It is translated as CASSADRGSGYTF.

The chain combines TRBV28 with TRBJ2-3; 13 nucleotides match TRBD2. CDR3 length: 17 residues. CDR1 is MDHEN and CDR2 is SYDVKM in the germline V gene. J gave up 2 bases and V 6 bases, and 8 bases lay outside the gene matches. The CDR3 protein is CASSRGGLAGFTDTQYF. CDR3 DNA: TGTGCCAGCAGCCGGGGGGGACTAGCGGGGTTCACAGATACGCAGTATTTT.

This clone was detected a few times. The genes are TRBV5-1 and TRBJ2-2; D is possibly TRBD2 (6 bases). Germline V gene sequence: CDR1 SGHRS, CDR2 YFSETQ. This CDR3 is built from 14 residues. V gave up 4 bases and J gave up 6 bases, with 13 bases separating them. The CDR3 reads CASSAGSQPGELFF. CDR3 DNA sequence: TGCGCCAGCAGCGCGGGGAGCCAACCCGGGGAGCTGTTTTTT.

This clone was observed a single time. This chain links TRBV6-5 with TRBJ2-1, with TRBD1 matching over 11 bases. Germline CDR1 and CDR2: MNHEY and SVGAGI. The CDR3 runs 13 residues. The CDR3 loop is CASGTGGSNEQFF. CDR3 nucleotides: TGTGCGTCTGGGACAGGGGGATCCAATGAGCAGTTCTTC.

This clone was counted once. The chain uses TRBV10-1 and TRBJ2-2; possible D gene TRBD1, 6 bases. Germline V gene lookup returns CDR1 WNHNN and CDR2 SYGVQD (reference sequence). The V end lost 3 bases, the J end lost 6 bases, and 11 bases lay between the germline ends. The CDR3 has 14 residues. The CDR3 loop reads CASSEFTGSGELFF. CDR3 bases: TGCGCCAGCAGTGAATTTACAGGGTCCGGGGAGCTGTTTTTT.

V usage is TRBV19 and J usage is TRBJ1-5; D unclear. The V gene's germline CDR1 is LNHDA and CDR2 SQIVND (reference sequence). The CDR3 totals 18 residues. V lost 6 bases, J lost 1 base, and 22 bases lay in between. In DNA, the CDR3 is TGTGCCAGTAGCCCTCCGGGATTATCCTTTGTGAGCAATCAGCCCCAGCATTTT. Protein product: CASSPPGLSFVSNQPQHF.

V usage is TRBV19 and J usage is TRBJ1-2; 7 nucleotides match TRBD1. CDR3 length equals 14 residues. V lost 4 bases to trimming and J lost 0 bases; unmatched junction nucleotides: 2. Germline assignment: CDR1 LNHDA and CDR2 SQIVND (reference sequence). The CDR3 coding sequence is TGTGCCAGTAGTAGTGGACAGGCTAACTATGGCTACACCTTC. Encoded protein: CASSSGQANYGYTF.

The chain combines TRBV21-1 with TRBJ2-2; TRBD2, the D gene given by the table, was not confirmed from the DNA. TRBV21-1 constitutes a pseudogene. This CDR3 has 24 residues. The DNA for the CDR3 is TGTGCCAGCAGCACTGAACCGATAGCGGGAGGGCCTGGGAGGAACGTTGGAGGTGTCGGGGAGCTGTTTTTT. It encodes CASSTEPIAGGPGRNVGGVGELFF.

V is TRBV7-8 and J is TRBJ1-5; D gene unclear. The CDR3 length is 15 residues. Trimming took 1 base from V and 3 from J, leaving 10 bases between them. Per germline, CDR1 SGHVS and CDR2 FQNEAQ. The CDR3 loop is CASSLDSGVNQPQHF. The CDR3 DNA follows: TGTGCCAGCAGCTTAGACTCCGGAGTCAATCAGCCCCAGCATTTT.

V and J are TRBV7-8 and TRBJ1-5, with a tentative D call TRBD1 (6 bases). V lost 5 bases and J lost 0, with 14 bases in between. CDR1 SGHVS and CDR2 FQNEAQ come from the germline V gene. This CDR3 region has 16 residues. The CDR3 sequence: CASSPGTKNSNQPQHF. The CDR3 region has the DNA TGTGCCAGCAGCCCCGGGACAAAAAATAGCAATCAGCCCCAGCATTTT.

The CDR3 bases are TGTGCCAGCTCACCAGAGCAGGGGGCCAAAACGTCTTATGGCTACACCTTC. Protein sequence: CASSPEQGAKTSYGYTF. The chain is built from TRBV18 and TRBJ1-2; TRBD1 aligns across 8 bases. The CDR3 sequence is 17 residues long. Losses at the gene ends were 2 bases for V and 5 bases for J; bases not matched to a gene: 13. Germline CDR1 reads KGHSH; CDR2 reads LQKENI.

This chain links TRBV28 with TRBJ1-2; the match to TRBD1 covers 8 bases. The V segment lost 6 bases and the J segment 8 bases; nucleotides outside the gene matches: 11. The CDR3 consists of 14 residues. Per the germline V gene, CDR1 is MDHEN and CDR2 is SYDVKM. The CDR3 reads CASSLGQGLEGYTF. For the CDR3, the DNA is TGTGCCAGCAGCCTCGGACAGGGCCTAGAGGGCTACACCTTC.